This T cell receptor beta chain was sequenced for a study of spatial heterogeneity in lung cancer (dated 2019 in TCRdb). In the study overall: The donors were 70 or so patients from the lung TRACERx cohort who had early-stage, untreated non-small cell lung cancer. Both alpha and beta chains were TCR-sequenced in samples taken at surgery, namely 220 tumor regions, roughly 64 matched nontumor lung samples and 45 to 60 PBMC samples. Beta-chain transcripts were consistently detected in greater numbers than alpha-chain transcripts, which likely reflected higher beta-chain transcript abundance. Nonsynonymous mutation counts, determined by whole-exome sequencing of tumor tissue, were related to TCR repertoire features. Follow-up PBMC samples were sequenced whenever available, and the median time to follow-up was two to three years after resection. In non-small cell lung cancer, the study made a quantitative comparison of TCR alpha and beta repertoires among multiple tumor regions, matched nontumor lung and blood. In the raw uncorrected reads, each unique combination of TCR and UMI appeared more than ten times on average. General conclusions and limits of the study: Confirming at a functional level the hypothesis that regional TCRs recognize regional mutations was considered to require additional single-cell paired TCR alpha and beta sequencing. Ubiquitous expanded tumor TCRs were found in blood more often at tumor resection than at routine follow-up. Comparisons of baseline and follow-up blood repertoires included only 11 to 15 patients.

This clonotype occurred a few times. There is no known antigen for this receptor. Base qualities are not recorded, but no much larger clone differs from it by a single base. Library prep was done by 5' RACE. Sequencing was carried out with a NextSeq 500. To allow correction of PCR and sequencing errors, the TCR library protocol tagged every TCR cDNA molecule with a unique molecular identifier. Regarding the original processing steps: TCR identification, UMI-based error correction and CDR3 extraction were all carried out with Decombinator tools. Expanded TCRs were defined as those above a frequency of 2 per 1,000, corresponding to the top 1% of the tumor frequency distribution. Each repertoire was subsampled 100 times to 5,000 TCRs, after which Renyi diversity was computed with the R vegan package. CDR3 similarity networks were built from amino acid triplet string-kernel similarity, with CDR3s being connected when pairwise similarity was above 0.82. TCRdb reanalyzed the raw reads on its own, using fastp at Q25 for trimming and MiXCR for clone calling, and kept in-frame beta chains. Rows with one shared CDR3 protein collapse into an entry with the most common genes and DNA. The authors' filters were not applied to this entry. The sample table lists roughly 120,000 distinct CDR3 sequences, 12% of them with a count of one. The ten largest clones take up roughly 17% of the sample.

The germline V gene gives CDR1 as ENHRY and CDR2 as SYGVKD. The CDR3 numbers 15 residues from cysteine through phenylalanine. The read is trimmed to its CDR3 DNA, 45 bases read in frame from base 1. The V and J ends are trimmed by 1 base and 8 bases, leaving 17 bases between them. Reading the label with the study, this specimen's time point is: blood at routine non-recurrence follow-up after resection. Without any cell sorting, TCR sequencing was performed on whole RNA extracted either from tumor and nontumor lung tissue or from cryopreserved PBMC samples. Only patients with enough RNA available from two or more tumor regions were chosen for TCR sequencing.

Specimen: PBMCs, collected at follow-up. This sequence uses TRBV10-3 and TRBJ1-2, with TRBD1 as a weak D call on 6 bases. The receptor comes from a male donor with early-stage non-small cell lung cancer. The sequence in DNA is TGTGCCATCAGTGAGTTACAGGCAATACAGGGAGGCTACACCTTC. It is translated as CAISELQAIQGGYTF.